The clone carrying this TCR beta chain was seen more than once but under ten times. Its antigen is not identified. These data are taken from a study of T cells after yellow fever vaccination. General study points: Abundant clonotypes (contaminants from the bulk population) could be present in FACS-sorted repertoires. The CD4 compartment and the CD8 compartment contained a small share of clonotypes in common. Subsequent booster samples again held most clones from primary vaccination (around 96% CD4, 85% to 90% CD8).

TCRdb reanalysed the 5' RACE reads using MiXCR and keeps one entry per CDR3 protein. The data hold a few hundred thousand distinct CDR3 sequences, with about a sixth observed a single time. V was clipped by 3 bases and J by 0 bases; unmatched bases: 5. The CDR3 is 15 amino acids. In germline, CDR1 is SGDLS, CDR2 YYNGEE. The chain recombines TRBV9 with TRBJ1-1; TRBD1 agrees at 7 bases. The clonotype was recovered from a young man who received the YFV17D yellow fever vaccine. Specimen: PBMCs, collected 5 days after the first yellow fever vaccination. The CDR3 here is CASSGPQGLNTEAFF. The DNA of the CDR3 is TGTGCCAGCAGCGGACCACAGGGGCTGAACACTGAAGCTTTCTTT. Variable domain in full (rest from reference TRBV9 and TRBJ1-1): DSGVTQTPKHLITATGQRVTLRCSPRSGDLSVYWYQQSLDQGLQFLIQYYNGEERAKGNILERFSAQQFPDLHSELNLSSLELGDSALYFCASSGPQGLNTEAFFGQGTRLTVV.